This T cell receptor beta chain emerged from a study of monozygotic twins with inflammatory bowel disease. General observations from the study: Inverse Simpson values showed less TCRbeta diversity in IBD patients than in their healthy co-twins. Added variability in patient repertoires may stem from differing immunosuppressive treatments.

The CDR3 runs 15 residues. Germline-derived CDR1 and CDR2 are SGHDT and YYEEEE. Every TCR library used approximately 3,700 ng of total RNA. UMIs bearing a 6-nucleotide sample barcode were added through template switching. One entry per CDR3 protein, without DNA, is what TCRdb gives after re-calling the 5' RACE reads. The sample includes some 89,000 distinct CDR3 sequences. A word on this clonotype: Its antigen is as yet unknown.

This TCR was sampled from a human donor with ulcerative colitis or Crohn's disease, or a healthy co-twin of an affected twin (not recorded which). Sequenced: blood. The genes are TRBV5-6 and TRBJ1-1; lacking DNA, the TRBD1 call made by TCRdb goes unchecked. The CDR3: CASSRRGALNTEAFF.